This entry lists 5 T cell receptor beta chains sequenced from one sample in a study of cytomegalovirus exposure and HLA in healthy donors. 13 Jbeta primers and 60 Vbeta primers were used for the PCR. Here immunoSEQ multiplex PCR was the method, and the copy in TCRdb shows in-frame clones only, minus some. The data hold approximately 160,000 clones, with just under 80% observed a single time. Sequencing input: PBMCs. These receptors were obtained from a man younger than 30 in good health and CMV-seropositive.

V is TRBV4-1 and J is TRBJ2-7, with D possibly being TRBD2 (6 bases). The V gene lost 1 base and the J gene lost 4 bases, with 11 bases spanning the gap. The V gene's germline CDR1 is MGHRA and CDR2 YSYEKL. This CDR3 is 14 amino acids long. The CDR3 reads CASSQGSAGYEQYF. In nucleotides, the CDR3 is TGCGCCAGCAGCCAAGGAAGTGCGGGGTACGAGCAGTACTTC.

Written as DNA, the CDR3 is TGTGCCAGCAGGGGACTAGCGGGAGTAGAGACCCAGTACTTC. This sequence encodes CASRGLAGVETQYF. This rearrangement joins TRBV6-6 to TRBJ2-5; TRBD2 matches at 14 bases. Germline values: CDR1 MNHNY, CDR2 SVGAGI (reference sequence). The CDR3 runs to 14 residues. V shed 6 bases and J 4 bases; nucleotides not matched to a gene: 1.

The J gene is TRBJ2-7, the V gene TRBV7-9; 7 bases line up with TRBD2. The germline V gene encodes CDR1 SEHNR and CDR2 FQNEAQ (reference sequence). V was clipped by 1 base and J by 1 base; unmatched bases: 7. The CDR3 runs to 16 residues. CDR3 DNA: TGTGCCAGCAGCTTAGTCTCCGGGGGGACTTCCTACGAGCAGTACTTC. It codes for CASSLVSGGTSYEQYF.

The CDR3 sequence is CASLGTGLSYEQYF. Here the CDR3 DNA reads TGTGCCAGCCTTGGGACAGGGCTCTCCTACGAGCAGTACTTC. This chain links TRBV6-6 with TRBJ2-7, with TRBD1 matching over 9 bases. V gave up 8 bases and J gave up 0 bases; unmatched junction bases: 5. CDR1 and CDR2 from the germline V gene are MNHNY and SVGAGI (reference sequence). This CDR3 is built from 14 residues.

The CDR3 sequence: CASSFLAGGGEQYF. CDR3 DNA: TGTGCCAGCAGTTTTCTAGCGGGAGGGGGCGAGCAGTACTTC. The chain uses TRBV6-6 and TRBJ2-7, with TRBD2 matching over 12 bases. With V trimmed by 4 bases and J by 6 bases, 4 bases remained unmatched. The germline V gene encodes CDR1 MNHNY and CDR2 SVGAGI (reference sequence). CDR3 length: 14 residues.